The rows below give T cell receptor beta chains drawn from one sample of a study of blood T cell repertoires in COVID-19. Profiled with immunoSEQ multiplex PCR; TCRdb holds only in-frame clones, not every one. Of roughly 230,000 clones listed, 65% to 90% were seen once; the top ten hold roughly 7.4%. The sequencing sample was made of peripheral blood. The receptors were sampled from a woman in her 50s with acute or convalescent COVID-19. The CDR3 runs from the conserved cysteine through the conserved F or W. D genes are given only for firm matches. Clone size appears in some rows only: once, few, many, or a class for an expanded clone.

v_call,d_call,clone_size,j_call,cdr3_aa,cdr3_nt
TRBV5-1,-,-,TRBJ2-1,CASSLAGSSYNEQFF,TGCGCCAGCAGCTTGGCGGGAAGCTCCTACAATGAGCAGTTCTTC
TRBV5-1,TRBD2,few,TRBJ2-2,CASSSTSGSGELFF,TGCGCCAGCAGCTCGACTAGCGGATCCGGGGAGCTGTTTTTT
TRBV20-1,-,-,TRBJ2-7,CSGHWSYEQYF,TGCAGTGGACACTGGTCCTACGAGCAGTACTTC
TRBV4-1,-,-,TRBJ2-2,CASSQDRRVGHRGAVF,TGCGCCAGCAGCCAAGATAGGAGGGTTGGACACCGGGGAGCTGTTTTT
TRBV6-5,-,-,TRBJ2-5,CASRSRSRQETQYF,TGTGCCAGCAGGAGTAGGAGCCGCCAAGAGACCCAGTACTTC
TRBV3-1/TRBV3-2,TRBD1,few,TRBJ2-2,CASSLLDRAAGELFF,TGTGCCAGCAGCCTATTAGACAGGGCTGCCGGGGAGCTGTTTTTT
TRBV28,-,once,TRBJ2-5,CASSLPWETQYF,TGTGCCAGCAGTCTACCTTGGGAGACCCAGTACTTC
TRBV4-1,TRBD1,-,TRBJ2-7,CASSQGDRAEQYF,TGCGCCAGCAGCCAAGGAGACAGGGCGGAGCAGTACTTC
TRBV10-1,-,-,TRBJ2-7,CAGDYRTGYAYEQYF,TGCGCCGGGGACTATCGGACAGGGTATGCCTACGAGCAGTACTTC
TRBV5-6,-,-,TRBJ2-1,CASSLELSVSSYNEQFF,TGTGCCAGCAGCTTGGAGTTGAGCGTAAGCTCCTACAATGAGCAGTTCTTC
TRBV6-2/TRBV6-3,-,few,TRBJ2-6,CASSHISGANVLTF,TGTGCCAGCAGTCACATCTCTGGGGCCAACGTCCTGACTTTC
TRBV12-3/TRBV12-4,TRBD1,-,TRBJ1-4,CASSPDREEKLFF,TGTGCCAGCAGTCCTGACAGGGAAGAAAAACTGTTTTTT
TRBV2,TRBD2,-,TRBJ2-1,CASNLAGRTYNEQFF,TGTGCCAGCAACCTAGCGGGACGTACCTACAATGAGCAGTTCTTC
TRBV24-1,-,-,TRBJ2-2,CATSEMAGLNTGELFF,TGTGCCACCAGTGAAATGGCGGGACTCAACACCGGGGAGCTGTTTTTT
TRBV10-3,TRBD1,-,TRBJ1-4,CAAGTGGAEEKLFF,TGTGCCGCCGGGACAGGGGGCGCGGAAGAAAAACTGTTTTTT
TRBV30,TRBD1,-,TRBJ2-7,CAWSVRIRTGGLGSTYEQYF,TGTGCCTGGAGTGTACGAATAAGGACAGGGGGTTTGGGGTCAACCTACGAGCAGTACTTC
TRBV5-4,TRBD1,-,TRBJ1-1,CASSAAGQGMNTEAFF,TGTGCCAGCAGCGCCGCGGGACAGGGTATGAACACTGAAGCTTTCTTT
TRBV5-1,TRBD2,-,TRBJ2-3,CASSPQAGVRDTQYF,TGCGCCAGCAGCCCGCAAGCGGGAGTGCGGGATACGCAGTATTTT
TRBV2,TRBD2,-,TRBJ2-7,CASRGGVDYEQYF,TGTGCCAGCAGGGGAGGGGTTGACTACGAGCAGTACTTC
TRBV28,-,-,TRBJ1-5,CASGPQTGIEGSNQPQHF,TGTGCCAGCGGACCCCAGACAGGAATCGAAGGCAGCAATCAGCCCCAGCATTTT
TRBV2,-,-,TRBJ1-1,CASNRGGALNTEAFF,TGTGCCAGCAACCGAGGGGGGGCCCTGAACACTGAAGCTTTCTTT
TRBV2,TRBD2,many,TRBJ2-1,CASNRLAGRSYNEQFF,TGTGCCAGCAACCGACTAGCGGGGCGCTCCTACAATGAGCAGTTCTTC
TRBV19,-,-,TRBJ2-3,CATALGTDTQYF,TGTGCCACCGCACTAGGGACAGATACGCAGTATTTT
TRBV4-3,-,-,TRBJ1-2,CASSPVGGGGGYTF,TGCGCCAGCAGCCCTGTTGGCGGGGGAGGTGGCTACACCTTC
TRBV7-2,TRBD1,-,TRBJ1-2,CASSPQGAGSGYTF,TGTGCCAGCAGCCCACAGGGGGCCGGGAGCGGCTACACCTTC
TRBV2,TRBD2,-,TRBJ2-2,CASTTEVGRITGELFF,TGTGCCAGCACCACGGAGGTCGGGAGGATCACCGGGGAGCTGTTTTTT
TRBV7-8,TRBD2,-,TRBJ2-5,CASSPWTSGDQETQYF,TGTGCCAGCAGCCCCTGGACTAGCGGGGACCAAGAGACCCAGTACTTC
TRBV2,-,few,TRBJ1-5,CASGRQGNQPQHF,TGTGCCAGCGGCCGACAGGGCAATCAGCCCCAGCATTTT
TRBV6-5,-,-,TRBJ1-4,CASSYSGGNEKLFF,TGTGCCAGCAGTTACTCGGGGGGAAATGAAAAACTGTTTTTT
TRBV28,TRBD1,-,TRBJ1-2,CASSLGGTAPNYGYTF,TGTGCCAGCAGTTTAGGAGGGACAGCTCCTAACTATGGCTACACCTTC
TRBV19,-,few,TRBJ1-6,CATRDKYNSPLHF,TGTGCCACCCGGGACAAATATAATTCACCCCTCCACTTT
TRBV27,TRBD2,medium-sized,TRBJ2-7,CASSERDGSYEQYF,TGTGCCAGCAGTGAGCGGGACGGCTCCTACGAGCAGTACTTC
TRBV19,-,-,TRBJ2-3,CASSATQDMQYF,TGTGCCAGTAGCGCCACCCAGGATATGCAGTATTTT
TRBV16,TRBD1,-,TRBJ1-1,CASSRQGEVTEAFF,TGTGCCAGCAGCCGACAGGGAGAGGTCACTGAAGCTTTCTTT
TRBV4-1,TRBD1,-,TRBJ2-3,CASSHGTGGPPDTQYF,TGCGCCAGCAGCCATGGGACAGGGGGCCCCCCAGATACGCAGTATTTT
TRBV18,TRBD1,-,TRBJ2-3,CASSPGQGANTDTQYF,TGTGCCAGCTCACCGGGACAGGGGGCAAATACAGATACGCAGTATTTT
TRBV7-9,-,-,TRBJ2-6,CASSLDLGGGANVLTF,TGTGCCAGCAGCTTAGACCTGGGAGGTGGGGCCAACGTCCTGACTTTC
TRBV19,-,-,TRBJ2-3,CASSITGSADTQYF,TGTGCCAGTAGTATTACCGGGAGTGCGGATACGCAGTATTTT
TRBV7-2,TRBD2,-,TRBJ2-3,CASSLLAGSSTDTQYF,TGTGCCAGCAGCTTATTAGCGGGGAGTAGCACAGATACGCAGTATTTT
TRBV18,-,-,TRBJ1-1,CASSAGERVGAFF,TGTGCCAGCTCGGCGGGAGAAAGGGTTGGAGCTTTCTTT
TRBV15,TRBD1,-,TRBJ2-2,CATTGGRTGELFF,TGTGCCACGACAGGGGGCCGTACCGGGGAGCTGTTTTTT
TRBV19,-,-,TRBJ2-3,CASSATQDTQYF,TGTGCCAGTAGCGCCACCCAGGATACGCAGTATTTT
TRBV7-2,TRBD1,-,TRBJ2-1,CASREDRVGYNEQFF,TGTGCCAGCAGGGAAGACAGGGTAGGGTACAATGAGCAGTTCTTC
TRBV20-1,TRBD2,-,TRBJ2-7,CSARDSGSQYF,TGCAGTGCTAGAGACAGCGGGAGTCAGTACTTC
TRBV5-5,TRBD1,-,TRBJ1-1,CASSLGATGVWDTEAFF,TGTGCCAGCAGCTTGGGGGCGACAGGGGTGTGGGACACTGAAGCTTTCTTT
TRBV29-1,TRBD1,-,TRBJ2-2,CSAGGPGQGNTGELFF,TGCAGCGCTGGGGGACCGGGACAGGGGAACACCGGGGAGCTGTTTTTT
TRBV6-4,TRBD1,many,TRBJ1-3,CASSDSIRGPLRYSGNTIYF,TGTGCCAGCAGTGACTCGATTAGGGGGCCCTTACGTTACTCTGGAAACACCATATATTTT
TRBV3-1/TRBV3-2,TRBD2,-,TRBJ2-7,CASSQVGLAGVREQYF,TGTGCCAGCAGCCAAGTGGGACTAGCGGGAGTAAGGGAGCAGTACTTC
TRBV5-1,-,few,TRBJ2-3,CASSLGGVYTPTTDTQYF,TGCGCCAGCAGCCTCGGCGGGGTCTACACTCCGACCACAGATACGCAGTATTTT
TRBV5-6,-,few,TRBJ1-4,CASRGASEKLFF,TGTGCCAGCAGGGGAGCGAGTGAAAAACTGTTTTTT
TRBV7-9,-,-,TRBJ2-7,CASSWHRVSSYEQYF,TGTGCCAGCAGCTGGCACAGGGTCTCCTCCTACGAGCAGTACTTC
TRBV14,-,few,TRBJ1-1,CASSQDRRWTEAFF,TGTGCCAGCAGCCAAGACAGGAGGTGGACTGAAGCTTTCTTT
TRBV27,-,many,TRBJ2-2,CASSLYGTTSTGELFF,TGTGCCAGCAGCCTCTACGGCACTACCTCCACCGGGGAGCTGTTTTTT
TRBV28,TRBD1,-,TRBJ2-5,CASSSPDRVVETQYF,TGTGCCAGCAGCTCCCCGGACAGGGTGGTAGAGACCCAGTACTTC
TRBV5-4,-,few,TRBJ2-1,CASSLAGVVYNEQFF,TGTGCCAGCAGCTTGGCGGGAGTCGTCTACAATGAGCAGTTCTTC